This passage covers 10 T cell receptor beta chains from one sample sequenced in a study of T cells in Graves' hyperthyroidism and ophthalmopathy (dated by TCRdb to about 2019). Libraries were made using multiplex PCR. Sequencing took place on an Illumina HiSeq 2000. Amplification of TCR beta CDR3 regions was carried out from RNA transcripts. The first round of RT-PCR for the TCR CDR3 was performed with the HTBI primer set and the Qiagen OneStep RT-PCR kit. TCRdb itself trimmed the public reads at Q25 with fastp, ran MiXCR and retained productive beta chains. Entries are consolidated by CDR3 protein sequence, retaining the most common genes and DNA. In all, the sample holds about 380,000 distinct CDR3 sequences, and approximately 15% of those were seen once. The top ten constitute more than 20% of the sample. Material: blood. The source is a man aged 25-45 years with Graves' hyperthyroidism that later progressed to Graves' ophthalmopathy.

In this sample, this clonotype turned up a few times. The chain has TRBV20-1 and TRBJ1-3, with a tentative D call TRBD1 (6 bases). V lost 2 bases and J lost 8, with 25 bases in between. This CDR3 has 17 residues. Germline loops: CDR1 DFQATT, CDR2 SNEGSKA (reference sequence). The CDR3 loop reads CSARPGGARGRLDTIYF. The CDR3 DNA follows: TGCAGTGCTAGACCCGGAGGTGCCCGGGGGCGACTGGACACCATATATTTT.

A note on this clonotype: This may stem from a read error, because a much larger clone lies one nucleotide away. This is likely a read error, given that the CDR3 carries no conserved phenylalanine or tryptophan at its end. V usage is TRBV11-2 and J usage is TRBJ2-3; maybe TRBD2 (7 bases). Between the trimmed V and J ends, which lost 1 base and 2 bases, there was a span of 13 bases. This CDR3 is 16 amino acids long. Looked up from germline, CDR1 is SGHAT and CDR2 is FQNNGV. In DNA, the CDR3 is TGTGCCAGCAGCTTAGGAGGGGGGGACGACACAGATACGCAGTATTCT. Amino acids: CASSLGGGDDTDTQYS.

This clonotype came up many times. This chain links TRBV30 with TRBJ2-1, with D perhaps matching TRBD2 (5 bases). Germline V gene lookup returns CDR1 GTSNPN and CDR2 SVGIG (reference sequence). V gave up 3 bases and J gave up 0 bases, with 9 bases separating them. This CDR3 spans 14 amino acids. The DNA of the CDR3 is TGTGCCTGGAGCCGGGATCACTCCTACAATGAGCAGTTCTTC. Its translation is CAWSRDHSYNEQFF.

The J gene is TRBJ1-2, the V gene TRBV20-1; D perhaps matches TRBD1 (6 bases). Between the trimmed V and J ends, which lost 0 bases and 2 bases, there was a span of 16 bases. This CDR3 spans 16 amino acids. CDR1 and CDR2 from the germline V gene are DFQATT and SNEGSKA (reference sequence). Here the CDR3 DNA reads TGCAGTGCTAGAGATCCCGCACAGGGCCGGAACTATGGCTACACCTTC. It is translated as CSARDPAQGRNYGYTF.

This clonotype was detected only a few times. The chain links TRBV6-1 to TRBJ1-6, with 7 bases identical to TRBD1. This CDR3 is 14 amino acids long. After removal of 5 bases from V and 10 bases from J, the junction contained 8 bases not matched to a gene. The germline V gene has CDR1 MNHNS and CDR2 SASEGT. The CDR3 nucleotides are TGTGCCAGCAGTCCAGGGACAGACGTATCACCCCTCCACTTT. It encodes CASSPGTDVSPLHF.

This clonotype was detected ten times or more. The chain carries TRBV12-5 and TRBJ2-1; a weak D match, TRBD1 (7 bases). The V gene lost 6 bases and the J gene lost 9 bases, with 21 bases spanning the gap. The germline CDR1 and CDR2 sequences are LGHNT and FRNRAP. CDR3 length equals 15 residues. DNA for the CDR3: TGTGCTAGTGGCCCGCGGGACAGCTTGCAGGGTGAGCAGTTCTTC. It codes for CASGPRDSLQGEQFF.

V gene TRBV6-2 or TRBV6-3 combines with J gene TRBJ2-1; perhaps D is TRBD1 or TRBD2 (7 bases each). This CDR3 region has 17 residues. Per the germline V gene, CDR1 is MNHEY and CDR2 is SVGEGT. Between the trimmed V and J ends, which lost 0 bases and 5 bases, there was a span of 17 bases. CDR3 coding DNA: TGTGCCAGCAGTTACTCAGCTGCAGGGGGGGTGCACAATGAGCAGTTCTTC. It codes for CASSYSAAGGVHNEQFF.

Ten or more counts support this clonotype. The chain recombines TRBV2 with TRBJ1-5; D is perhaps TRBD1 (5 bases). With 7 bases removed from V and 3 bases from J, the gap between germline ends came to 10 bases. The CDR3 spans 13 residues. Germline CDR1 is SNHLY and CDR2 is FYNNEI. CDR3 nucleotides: TGTGCCAGCATGAGGGGTCTCAATCAGCCCCAGCATTTT. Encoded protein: CASMRGLNQPQHF.

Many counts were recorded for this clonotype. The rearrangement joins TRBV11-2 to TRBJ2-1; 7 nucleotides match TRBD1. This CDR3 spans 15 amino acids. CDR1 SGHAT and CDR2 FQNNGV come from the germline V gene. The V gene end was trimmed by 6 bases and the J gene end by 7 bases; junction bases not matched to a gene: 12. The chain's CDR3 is CASRRPGTVVNEQFF. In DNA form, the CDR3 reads TGTGCCAGCAGAAGGCCCGGGACAGTAGTAAATGAGCAGTTCTTC. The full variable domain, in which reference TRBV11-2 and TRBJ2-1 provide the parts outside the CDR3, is EAGVAQSPRYKIIEKRQSVAFWCNPISGHATLYWYQQILGQGPKLLIQFQNNGVVDDSQLPKDRFSAERLKGVDSTLKIQPAKLEDSAVYLCASRRPGTVVNEQFFGPGTRLTVL.

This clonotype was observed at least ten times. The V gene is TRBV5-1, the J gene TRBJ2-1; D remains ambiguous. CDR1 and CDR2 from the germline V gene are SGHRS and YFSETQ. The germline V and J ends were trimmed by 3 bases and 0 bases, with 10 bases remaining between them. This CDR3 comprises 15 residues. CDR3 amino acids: CASSSTPSSYNEQFF. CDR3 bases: TGCGCCAGCAGCTCTACACCTAGCTCCTACAATGAGCAGTTCTTC.